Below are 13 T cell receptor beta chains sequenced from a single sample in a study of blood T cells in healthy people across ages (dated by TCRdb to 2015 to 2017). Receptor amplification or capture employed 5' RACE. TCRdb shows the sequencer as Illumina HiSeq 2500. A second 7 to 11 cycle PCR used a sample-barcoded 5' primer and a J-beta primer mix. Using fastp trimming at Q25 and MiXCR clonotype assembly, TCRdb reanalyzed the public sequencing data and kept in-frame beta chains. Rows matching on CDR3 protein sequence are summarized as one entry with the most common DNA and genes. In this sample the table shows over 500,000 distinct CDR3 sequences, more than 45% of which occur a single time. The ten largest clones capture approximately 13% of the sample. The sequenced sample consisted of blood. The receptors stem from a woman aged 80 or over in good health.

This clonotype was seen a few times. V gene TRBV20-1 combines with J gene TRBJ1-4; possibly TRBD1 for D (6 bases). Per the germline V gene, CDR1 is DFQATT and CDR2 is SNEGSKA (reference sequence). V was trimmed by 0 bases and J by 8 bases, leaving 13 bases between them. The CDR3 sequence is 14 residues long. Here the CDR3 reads CSARDGGAGEKLFF. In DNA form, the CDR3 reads TGCAGTGCTAGAGATGGGGGGGCGGGGGAAAAACTGTTTTTT.

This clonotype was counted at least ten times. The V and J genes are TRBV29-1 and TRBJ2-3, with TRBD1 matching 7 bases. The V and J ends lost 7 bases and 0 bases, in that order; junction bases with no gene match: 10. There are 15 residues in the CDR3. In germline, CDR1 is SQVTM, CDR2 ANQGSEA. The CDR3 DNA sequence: TGCAGCGCGAACCGGGACAGTACTAGCACAGATACGCAGTATTTT. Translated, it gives CSANRDSTSTDTQYF.

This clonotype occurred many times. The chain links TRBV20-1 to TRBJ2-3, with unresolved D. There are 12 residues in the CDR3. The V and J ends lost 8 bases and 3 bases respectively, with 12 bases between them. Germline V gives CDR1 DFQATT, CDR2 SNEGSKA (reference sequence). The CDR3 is CSFPDGTDTQYF. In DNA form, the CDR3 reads TGCAGTTTCCCAGACGGGACAGATACGCAGTATTTT.

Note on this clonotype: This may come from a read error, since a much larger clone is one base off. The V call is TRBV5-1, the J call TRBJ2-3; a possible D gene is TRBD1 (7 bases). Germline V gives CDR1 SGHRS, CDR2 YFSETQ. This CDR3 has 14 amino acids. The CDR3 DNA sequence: TGCACCACCCGCAGGGGGGAGAGCACAGATACGCAGTATTTT. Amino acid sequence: CTTRRGESTDTQYF.

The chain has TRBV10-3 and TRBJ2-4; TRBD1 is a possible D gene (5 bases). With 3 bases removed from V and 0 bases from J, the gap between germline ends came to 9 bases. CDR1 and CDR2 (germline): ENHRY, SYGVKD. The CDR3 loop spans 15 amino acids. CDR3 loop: CAISEGVRAKNIQYF. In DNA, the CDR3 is TGTGCCATCAGTGAAGGGGTCCGAGCCAAAAACATTCAGTACTTC.

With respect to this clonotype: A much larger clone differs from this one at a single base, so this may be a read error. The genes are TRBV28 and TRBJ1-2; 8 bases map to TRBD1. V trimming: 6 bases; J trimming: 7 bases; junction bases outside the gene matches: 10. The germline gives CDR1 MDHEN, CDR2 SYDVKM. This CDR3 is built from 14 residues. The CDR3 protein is CASRFTDRGGGYTF. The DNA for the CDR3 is TGTGCCAGCAGGTTCACCGACAGGGGAGGTGGCTACACCTTC.

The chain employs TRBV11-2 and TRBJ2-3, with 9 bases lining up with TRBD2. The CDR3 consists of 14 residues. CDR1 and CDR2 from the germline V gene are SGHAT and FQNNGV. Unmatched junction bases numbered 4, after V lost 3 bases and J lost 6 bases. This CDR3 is CASSFIAGGDTQYF. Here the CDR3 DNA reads TGTGCCAGCAGCTTTATTGCGGGAGGGGATACGCAGTATTTT.

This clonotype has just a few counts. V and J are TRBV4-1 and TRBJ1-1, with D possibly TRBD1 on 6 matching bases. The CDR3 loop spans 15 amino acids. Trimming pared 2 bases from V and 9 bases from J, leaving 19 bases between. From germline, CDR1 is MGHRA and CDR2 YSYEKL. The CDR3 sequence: CASSQRYRDTEQAFF. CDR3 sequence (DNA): TGCGCCAGCAGCCAACGATACCGGGACACGGAGCAAGCTTTCTTT.

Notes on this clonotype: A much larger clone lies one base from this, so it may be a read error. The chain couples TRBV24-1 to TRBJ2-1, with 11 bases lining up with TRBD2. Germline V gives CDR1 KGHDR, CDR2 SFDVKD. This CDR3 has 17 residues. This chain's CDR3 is CATGDGVRLAGTNEQFF. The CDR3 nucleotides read TGTGCCACCGGTGATGGGGTCCGACTAGCGGGAACCAATGAGCAGTTCTTC.

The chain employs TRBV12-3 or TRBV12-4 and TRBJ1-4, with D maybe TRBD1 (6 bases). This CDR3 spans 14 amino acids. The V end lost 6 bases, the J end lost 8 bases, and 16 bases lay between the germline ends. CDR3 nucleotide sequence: TGTGCCAGCAGGAGACAGGAAGGGCACGAAAAACTGTTTTTT. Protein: CASRRQEGHEKLFF.

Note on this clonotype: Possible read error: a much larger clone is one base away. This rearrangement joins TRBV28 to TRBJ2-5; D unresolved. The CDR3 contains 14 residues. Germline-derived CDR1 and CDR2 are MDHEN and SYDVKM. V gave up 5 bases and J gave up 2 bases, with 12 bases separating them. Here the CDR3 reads CASSVFPSQETQYF. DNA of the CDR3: TGTGCCAGCAGTGTATTTCCCTCTCAAGAGACCCAGTACTTC.

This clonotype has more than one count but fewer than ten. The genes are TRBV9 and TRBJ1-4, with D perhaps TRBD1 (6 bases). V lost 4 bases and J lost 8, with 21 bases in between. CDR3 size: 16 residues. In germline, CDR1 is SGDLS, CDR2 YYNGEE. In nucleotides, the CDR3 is TGTGCCAGCAGCAGGAGCCTCTCAGGGGTCCAGGAAAAACTGTTTTTT. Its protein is CASSRSLSGVQEKLFF.

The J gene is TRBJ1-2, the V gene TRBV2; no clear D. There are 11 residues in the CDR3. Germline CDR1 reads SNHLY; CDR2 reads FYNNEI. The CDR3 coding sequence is TGTGGCACGGGCAGCAACTATGGCTACACCTTC. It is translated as CGTGSNYGYTF.